Following are 29 T cell receptor beta chains from one sample sequenced in a study of cytomegalovirus exposure and HLA in healthy donors. The PCR had 60 Vbeta and 13 Jbeta primers. This table comes from immunoSEQ multiplex PCR, and its TCRdb copy is limited to in-frame clones, with some not included. The sample shows 100,000 to 150,000 clones, about four fifths of them seen only once. The source material was PBMCs. The receptor set was obtained from a man aged 35-49 years in good health and CMV-seronegative.

The rearrangement links TRBV10-3 to TRBJ2-2; TRBD2 aligns across 11 bases. V lost 9 bases to trimming and J lost 4 bases; unmatched junction nucleotides: 4. The CDR3 spans 14 residues. The germline gives CDR1 ENHRY, CDR2 SYGVKD. CDR3 DNA: TGTGCCATTCGGGGACTAGCGGCCACCGGGGAGCTGTTTTTT. Translated, it gives CAIRGLAATGELFF.

On this clone itself: A junction end diverges from the germline sequence, so it may reflect a read error. The rearrangement links TRBV6-5 to TRBJ2-7; 8 bases map to TRBD1. CDR1 MNHEY and CDR2 SVGAGI come from the germline V gene. The CDR3 is made up of 13 amino acids. The CDR3 coding sequence is TGTGCCAGCAGATGGACAGGGTCCTTCGAGCAGTACTTC. Its translation is CASRWTGSFEQYF.

The chain employs TRBV5-4 and TRBJ2-7; 10 nucleotides line up with TRBD2. CDR3 size: 14 residues. Germline assignment: CDR1 SGHNT and CDR2 YYREEE (reference sequence). V lost 10 bases to trimming and J lost 7 bases; unmatched junction nucleotides: 14. The CDR3: CACRDSGGFREQYF. The CDR3, as DNA: TGTGCCTGCCGGGATAGCGGGGGGTTTCGGGAGCAGTACTTC.

The gene calls are TRBV18 and TRBJ2-2, with D perhaps matching TRBD1 (6 bases). From germline, CDR1 is KGHSH and CDR2 LQKENI. This CDR3 has 16 residues. V was clipped by 2 bases and J by 0 bases, with 10 bases between them. As DNA, the CDR3 is TGTGCCAGCTCACCAAGACAGGCAACGAACACCGGGGAGCTGTTTTTT. It yields the protein CASSPRQATNTGELFF.

CDR3 DNA sequence: TGCGCCAGCAGCCAAGCGGTCTTGTACACTGAAGCTTTCTTT. This gives the protein CASSQAVLYTEAFF. The chain carries TRBV4-1 and TRBJ1-1; D ambiguous. The CDR3 sequence is 14 residues long. Trimming cost V 1 base and J 3 bases, with 9 bases left between them. Germline loops: CDR1 MGHRA, CDR2 YSYEKL.

The V call is TRBV9, the J call TRBJ2-1; weak D call: TRBD2 (6 bases). Per the germline V gene, CDR1 is SGDLS and CDR2 is YYNGEE. The CDR3 consists of 15 residues. V was trimmed by 3 bases and J by 1 base, leaving 11 bases between them. CDR3 residues: CASSEKEGSYNEQFF. The DNA of the CDR3 is TGTGCCAGCAGCGAAAAGGAGGGGTCCTACAATGAGCAGTTCTTC.

This clone was detected only a few times. Other nucleotide sequences in the sample specify the same CDR3. The chain employs TRBV7-2 and TRBJ2-3; 10 nucleotides agree with TRBD1. V dropped 2 bases and J dropped 1; count of bases not matched to a gene: 3. The CDR3 has 16 residues. Germline CDR1 and CDR2: SGHTA and FQGNSA. Written as DNA, the CDR3 is TGTGCCAGCAGCTTAAAGGGGACAGGGGGCACAGATACGCAGTATTTT. This encodes CASSLKGTGGTDTQYF.

The CDR3, as DNA: TGTGCCAGCAGCTTTAGACCCAGAGGTTACGAGCAGTACTTC. It encodes CASSFRPRGYEQYF. V usage is TRBV5-7 and J usage is TRBJ2-7; D is unresolved. TRBV5-7 is identified as an open reading frame with a role that is uncertain. The CDR3 consists of 14 residues. Trimming pared 2 bases from V and 4 bases from J, leaving 13 bases between.

Only one count was recorded for this clone. This chain joins TRBV10-3 and TRBJ1-2; TRBD1 agrees at 7 bases. The V segment lost 6 bases and the J segment 2 bases; nucleotides outside the gene matches: 9. This CDR3 comprises 15 residues. CDR1 and CDR2 from the germline V gene are ENHRY and SYGVKD. CDR3: CAIRSRDSPNYGYTF. CDR3 nucleotide sequence: TGTGCCATCAGAAGCAGGGACAGTCCCAACTATGGCTACACCTTC.

This clone appeared once. This chain joins TRBV7-8 and TRBJ1-6, with a possible D match to TRBD1 (5 bases). The CDR3 runs 14 residues. Germline V lookup: CDR1 SGHVS, CDR2 FQNEAQ. The V end lost 3 bases, the J end lost 11 bases, and 14 bases lay between the germline ends. CDR3 amino acids: CASSFPGGDAPLHF. DNA for the CDR3: TGTGCCAGCAGCTTCCCCGGGGGAGATGCACCCCTCCACTTT.

The chain links TRBV18 to TRBJ2-2; tentative D call: TRBD1 (5 bases). CDR3 length: 14 residues. The germline V gene has CDR1 KGHSH and CDR2 LQKENI. V lost 8 bases and J lost 2, with 12 bases in between. CDR3 DNA: TGTGCCAGCCCGACTCAGGGAAACACCGGGGAGCTGTTTTTT. It specifies CASPTQGNTGELFF.

The CDR3: CASSRGGEGKLGNIQYF. DNA of the CDR3: TGTGCCAGTTCACGTGGAGGGGAGGGGAAGTTAGGAAACATTCAGTACTTC. V and J are TRBV19 and TRBJ2-4; the match to TRBD2 covers 7 bases. V was clipped by 8 bases and J by 6 bases; unmatched bases: 19. Per germline, CDR1 LNHDA and CDR2 SQIVND (reference sequence). This CDR3 comprises 17 residues. Full variable domain (missing parts from reference TRBV19 and TRBJ2-4): DGGITQSPKYLFRKEGQNVTLSCEQNLNHDAMYWYRQDPGQGLRLIYYSQIVNDFQKGDIAEGYSVSREKKESFPLTVTSAQKNPTAFYLCASSRGGEGKLGNIQYFGAGTRLSVL.

The chain has TRBV20-1 and TRBJ2-7; no definite D call. This CDR3 spans 11 amino acids. V was pared by 2 bases and J by 6 bases, with 8 bases between. Germline V CDR1 and CDR2: DFQATT, SNEGSKA (reference sequence). CDR3 residues: CSARTTTEQYF. CDR3 nucleotides: TGCAGTGCTAGAACCACTACCGAGCAGTACTTC.

This clone was counted a single time. The chain carries TRBV9 and TRBJ2-3; 10 bases line up with TRBD2. Unmatched junction bases numbered 5, after V lost 0 bases and J lost 1 base. This CDR3 has 17 residues. CDR1 and CDR2 from the germline V gene are SGDLS and YYNGEE. The CDR3 coding sequence is TGTGCCAGCAGCGTAGGTCCTAGCGGGGGCCGCACAGATACGCAGTATTTT. Its protein is CASSVGPSGGRTDTQYF.

The table lists this clone with a few counts. The chain has TRBV7-9 and TRBJ1-1; D might be TRBD1 (6 bases). The V gene's germline CDR1 is SEHNR and CDR2 FQNEAQ (reference sequence). Trimming shortened V by 0 bases and J by 8 bases, and 10 bases separated the two germline ends. This CDR3 has 13 amino acids. The CDR3: CASSLADSGEAFF. The CDR3, as DNA: TGTGCCAGCAGCTTAGCGGACAGTGGAGAAGCTTTCTTT.

This clone was recorded a few times. This chain connects TRBV7-3 to TRBJ1-2; D might be TRBD1 (6 bases). The CDR3 is 15 residues long. Per germline, CDR1 SGHTA and CDR2 FQGTGA. With 0 bases removed from V and 8 bases from J, the gap between germline ends came to 16 bases. CDR3 nucleotides: TGTGCCAGCAGCTTAACGTCCCTGGGGGCAGGGGGCTACACCTTC. The encoded protein is CASSLTSLGAGGYTF.

This clone came up a few times. The chain couples TRBV19 to TRBJ1-5; D remains ambiguous. Trimming stripped 10 bases from V and 0 bases from J, with 16 bases between. CDR3 size: 15 residues. Germline CDR1 and CDR2: LNHDA and SQIVND (reference sequence). The CDR3 bases are TGTGCCACTCACACGGACTCCTATAGCAATCAGCCCCAGCATTTT. This gives the protein CATHTDSYSNQPQHF.

Only one count was recorded for this clone. The chain joins TRBV6-6 to TRBJ1-1, with TRBD1 identical over 8 bases. Per germline, CDR1 MNHNY and CDR2 SVGAGI (reference sequence). This CDR3 comprises 15 residues. J gave up 6 bases and V 1 base, and 7 bases lay outside the gene matches. Here the CDR3 reads CASSYFQGASPEAFF. The DNA for the CDR3 is TGTGCCAGCAGTTACTTTCAGGGGGCTTCACCTGAAGCTTTCTTT.

This sequence joins TRBV12-5 and TRBJ1-2; 9 bases line up with TRBD1. Germline CDR1 reads LGHNT; CDR2 reads FRNRAP. The CDR3 totals 14 residues. The V and J ends lost 5 bases and 6 bases, in that order; junction bases with no gene match: 7. The CDR3 sequence: CASGLDRGVHGYTF. Here the CDR3 DNA reads TGTGCTAGTGGTCTGGACAGGGGAGTCCATGGCTACACCTTC.

The V gene is TRBV6-5, the J gene TRBJ2-2; D call uncertain. The CDR3 consists of 14 residues. Trimming shortened V by 7 bases and J by 4 bases, and 13 bases separated the two germline ends. Germline V gives CDR1 MNHEY, CDR2 SVGAGI. CDR3 nucleotides: TGTGCCAGCACCCTTGCCCCGGGCACCGGGGAGCTGTTTTTT. The encoded protein is CASTLAPGTGELFF.

The chain joins TRBV2 to TRBJ1-5; weak D call: TRBD1 (5 bases). Trimming took 3 bases from V and 0 from J, leaving 9 bases between them. Germline CDR1 SNHLY, CDR2 FYNNEI. The CDR3 covers 15 residues. The CDR3 is CASSDLQGSNQPQHF. The CDR3, as DNA: TGTGCCAGCAGTGACCTTCAGGGTAGCAATCAGCCCCAGCATTTT.

This chain joins TRBV5-4 and TRBJ2-6, with D perhaps TRBD2 (6 bases). Germline V gene lookup returns CDR1 SGHNT and CDR2 YYREEE (reference sequence). The CDR3 runs to 14 residues. V was clipped by 10 bases and J by 2 bases, with 13 bases between them. The CDR3 region is CAAGGDPGANVLTF. CDR3 bases: TGTGCCGCCGGAGGGGATCCTGGGGCCAACGTCCTGACTTTC.

J is TRBJ1-1 and V is TRBV6-1; D may be TRBD1 (5 bases). V was cut by 2 bases and J by 1 base, with 14 bases left in between. Per the germline V gene, CDR1 is MNHNS and CDR2 is SASEGT. The CDR3 spans 16 residues. The CDR3 is CASSERGGNRNTEAFF. The CDR3 coding sequence is TGTGCCAGCAGTGAAAGGGGCGGAAACCGGAACACTGAAGCTTTCTTT.

This chain joins TRBV6-4 and TRBJ2-3; 7 bases match TRBD2. The length of the CDR3 is 16 residues. V dropped 2 bases and J dropped 2; count of bases not matched to a gene: 7. The germline CDR1 and CDR2 sequences are MRHNA and SNTAGT. CDR3 sequence reads: CASSDVGGTVTDTQYF. DNA for the CDR3: TGTGCCAGCAGTGACGTCGGGGGGACTGTCACAGATACGCAGTATTTT.

This clone appeared a few times. The chain uses TRBV4-3 and TRBJ2-7; maybe TRBD2 (6 bases). CDR3 size: 16 residues. The ends were cut back, 0 bases at V and 0 bases at J, with 12 bases in the middle. Germline assignment: CDR1 LGHNA and CDR2 YSLEER. The CDR3: CASSQDAGSSSYEQYF. CDR3 DNA: TGCGCCAGCAGCCAAGATGCGGGATCCAGCTCCTACGAGCAGTACTTC.

This chain connects TRBV19 to TRBJ2-3; 7 bases fit TRBD2. Per germline, CDR1 LNHDA and CDR2 SQIVND (reference sequence). The CDR3 contains 13 residues. With V trimmed by 5 bases and J by 1 base, 0 bases remained unmatched. The CDR3 sequence: CASSGGGTDTQYF. As DNA, the CDR3 is TGTGCCAGTAGTGGGGGGGGCACAGATACGCAGTATTTT.

The CDR3 protein is CASSFLGTSSYNEQFF. CDR3 nucleotides: TGTGCCAGCAGTTTCTTAGGGACTAGCTCCTACAATGAGCAGTTCTTC. The chain couples TRBV28 to TRBJ2-1; 8 bases line up with TRBD2. The CDR3 is 16 amino acids. The J segment lost 0 bases and the V segment lost 3 bases, leaving 4 bases of the junction unmatched. The germline gives CDR1 MDHEN, CDR2 SYDVKM.

The J gene is TRBJ2-1, the V gene TRBV5-6; 9 bases line up with TRBD2. V trimming: 4 bases; J trimming: 6 bases; junction bases outside the gene matches: 5. The CDR3 extends over 14 amino acids. Germline CDR1 SGHDT, CDR2 YYEEEE. CDR3 loop: CASSPGLAFNEQFF. The CDR3 DNA is TGTGCCAGCAGCCCGGGACTAGCTTTCAATGAGCAGTTCTTC.

The CDR3 nucleotides read TGTGCCAGCAGCTCGGTCGAGGGGGCCAAGGGAAAACTGTTTTTT. Translating gives CASSSVEGAKGKLFF. This chain connects TRBV5-4 to TRBJ1-4; the match to TRBD1 covers 7 bases. V dropped 3 bases and J dropped 10; count of bases not matched to a gene: 12. The CDR3 contains 15 residues. Per germline, CDR1 SGHNT and CDR2 YYREEE (reference sequence).